The T cell receptor beta chain under discussion was sequenced for a study of blood T cell repertoires in COVID-19 (dated by TCRdb to about 2020). Study-wide context: Samples from collaborators originated in the United States, Italy and Spain and spanned both the acute and convalescent phases of COVID-19. The prospective study material was composed of cDNA or gDNA derived from T cells, B-cell-depleted T cells, or PBMCs. Subjects who had been exposed to COVID-19, were actively infected with it, or had recovered from it provided the deeply sampled blood TCRbeta repertoires that made up the dataset. A freely available public database, intended as a resource for researchers studying the immune response to SARS-CoV-2, is where the repertoires were released. The samples were drawn from two sources: the first 160 participants of the ongoing ImmuneRACE study, and over 1,000 subjects contributed by 6 global collaborators. A de-identified subject ID, COVID-19 status, age in years and sex were almost always included in the sample metadata. HLA class I and class II types, where available, came from metadata supplied by the sample provider rather than from assay-based typing.

Results and caveats for the whole study, not just this receptor: The amount of clinical and demographic metadata varied by source and participant and was provided uncurated.

Counted from cysteine to phenylalanine, this CDR3 has 14 amino acids. Here the CDR3 DNA is all that survives: 42 bases in frame from base 1. CDR1 MNHEY and CDR2 SVGAGI are derived from the germline V gene. V is shortened by 4 bases, J by 11 bases, and the region joining them spans 20 bases. With respect to this clone: What antigen it recognizes has not been identified. One base away there is no much larger clone; base qualities are not given.

Participants in the prospective study were aged about 18 to 90 years, lived in some 24 United States geographic areas, and enrolled through a virtual design. In the prospective study, participants were assigned to cohorts based on the clinical history participants reported in a screening survey and a study questionnaire. ImmuneRACE Cohort 3 recovered participants were defined by two consecutive negative NP/OP PCR tests, healthcare professional clearance, or symptom resolution. Each participant in the prospective study had whole blood, serum and a nasopharyngeal or oropharyngeal swab collected by mobile phlebotomists. Prospective study participants could optionally give additional blood draws and questionnaires over a roughly 2-month period. Before DNA extraction, prospective study blood samples were shipped either frozen or at room temperature. TCRbeta CDR3 regions were amplified from genomic DNA using the immunoSEQ Assay, a bias-controlled multiplex PCR. For the original study's pipeline: The number of nucleated cells in each sample was estimated from the amplification of reference gene primers within the assay. To quantify the absolute abundance of each unique TCRbeta CDR3 rearrangement, sequence reads were collapsed and filtered. For each sample, productive Simpson clonality was calculated as the square root of Simpson's diversity index over productive rearrangements. TCRdb stores this immuneACCESS table with in-frame sequences only. Part of the clones is absent; in the studies checked, under half of the shortfall reflects unresolved V genes, and no reason is known for the rest. Clonal size and the V and J genes are those of that table, whereas D and trimming came from the DNA. The sample table holds some 330,000 clones, of which around 90% were seen once. Together, the top ten hold over 4.5% of the sample.

Sequencing was carried out using PBMCs or T cells enriched from blood (not recorded which). This sequence uses TRBV6-5 and TRBJ1-1; the D gene assignment is ambiguous. This TCR came from a man aged 30 to 39 who had recovered from COVID-19. The bases are TGTGCCAGCAGTTCGCCAGCCTTCGACGCGAGGGCTTTCTTT. Protein translation: CASSSPAFDARAFF.